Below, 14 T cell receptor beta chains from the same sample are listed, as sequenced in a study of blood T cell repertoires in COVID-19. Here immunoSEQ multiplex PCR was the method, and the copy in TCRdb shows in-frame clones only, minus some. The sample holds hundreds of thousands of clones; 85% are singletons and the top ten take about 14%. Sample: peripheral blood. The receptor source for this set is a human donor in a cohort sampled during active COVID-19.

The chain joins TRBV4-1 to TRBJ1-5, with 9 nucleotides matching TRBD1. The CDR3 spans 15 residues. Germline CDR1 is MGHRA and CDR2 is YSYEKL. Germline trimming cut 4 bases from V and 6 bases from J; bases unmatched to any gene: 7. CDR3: CASSPVTGGGQPQHF. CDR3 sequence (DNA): TGCGCCAGCAGCCCTGTGACAGGGGGAGGTCAGCCCCAGCATTTT.

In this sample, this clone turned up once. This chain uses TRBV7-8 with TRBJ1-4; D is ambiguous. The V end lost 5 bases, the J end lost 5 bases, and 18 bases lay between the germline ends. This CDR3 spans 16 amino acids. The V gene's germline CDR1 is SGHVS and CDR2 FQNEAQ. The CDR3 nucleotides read TGTGCCAGCAGCCCCCATCAGCGAAGCTCGAATGAAAAACTGTTTTTT. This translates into CASSPHQRSSNEKLFF.

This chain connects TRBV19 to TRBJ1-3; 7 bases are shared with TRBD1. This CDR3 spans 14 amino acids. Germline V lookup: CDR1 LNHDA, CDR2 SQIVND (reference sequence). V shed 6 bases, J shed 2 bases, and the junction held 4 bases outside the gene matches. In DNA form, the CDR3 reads TGTGCCAGTAGCGACAGGGACCCTGGAAACACCATATATTTT. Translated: CASSDRDPGNTIYF.

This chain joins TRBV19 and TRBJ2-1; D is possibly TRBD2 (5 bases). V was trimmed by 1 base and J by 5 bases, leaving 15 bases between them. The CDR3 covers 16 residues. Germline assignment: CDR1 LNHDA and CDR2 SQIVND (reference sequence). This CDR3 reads CASSIGELTFNNEQFF. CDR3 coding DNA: TGTGCCAGTAGTATAGGGGAGCTCACCTTTAACAATGAGCAGTTCTTC.

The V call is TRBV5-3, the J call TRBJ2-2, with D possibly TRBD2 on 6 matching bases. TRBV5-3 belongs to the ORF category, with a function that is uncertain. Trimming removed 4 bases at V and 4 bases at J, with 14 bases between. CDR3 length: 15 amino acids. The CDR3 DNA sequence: TGTGCCAGAAGCCCCGGAGGGGAGTGCACCGGGGAGCTGTTTTTT. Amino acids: CARSPGGECTGELFF.

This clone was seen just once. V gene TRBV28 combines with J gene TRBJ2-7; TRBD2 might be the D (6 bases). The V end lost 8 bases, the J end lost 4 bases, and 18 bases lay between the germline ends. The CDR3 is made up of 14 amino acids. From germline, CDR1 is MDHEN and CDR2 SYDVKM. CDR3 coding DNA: TGTGCCAGCTACGGTTTAAGGAGGGGATACGAGCAGTACTTC. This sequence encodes CASYGLRRGYEQYF.

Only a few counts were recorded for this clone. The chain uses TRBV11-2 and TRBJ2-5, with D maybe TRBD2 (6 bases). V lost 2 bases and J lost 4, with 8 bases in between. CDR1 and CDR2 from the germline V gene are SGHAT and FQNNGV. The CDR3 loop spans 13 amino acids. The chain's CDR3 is CASSLRGGETQYF. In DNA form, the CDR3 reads TGTGCCAGCAGCTTAAGGGGAGGAGAGACCCAGTACTTC.

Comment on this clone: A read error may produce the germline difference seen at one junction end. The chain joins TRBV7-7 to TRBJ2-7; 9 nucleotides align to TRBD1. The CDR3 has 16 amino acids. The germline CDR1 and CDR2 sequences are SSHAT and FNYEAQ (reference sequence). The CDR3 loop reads CASSFSYGDRAYEQYF. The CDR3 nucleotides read TGTGCTAGCAGCTTTAGTTATGGGGACAGGGCCTACGAGCAGTACTTC.

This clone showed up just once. CDR3 region: CASSLRQGYYGYTF. In DNA form, the CDR3 reads TGTGCCAGCAGCTTAAGACAGGGATACTATGGCTACACCTTC. The rearrangement joins TRBV28 to TRBJ1-2, with TRBD1 identical over 7 bases. The CDR3 runs 14 residues. V shed 6 bases and J 3 bases; nucleotides not matched to a gene: 7. Per germline, CDR1 MDHEN and CDR2 SYDVKM.

Here the CDR3 reads CASSVAGTAITGELFF. The DNA for the CDR3 is TGTGCCAGCAGCGTCGCCGGGACAGCAATCACCGGGGAGCTGTTTTTT. The chain uses TRBV9 and TRBJ2-2; 7 bases align to TRBD1. This CDR3 is built from 16 residues. Germline-derived CDR1 and CDR2 are SGDLS and YYNGEE. The V and J ends lost 2 bases and 4 bases, in that order; junction bases with no gene match: 8. The variable domain in full, with the rest retrieved from reference TRBV9 and TRBJ2-2, is DSGVTQTPKHLITATGQRVTLRCSPRSGDLSVYWYQQSLDQGLQFLIQYYNGEERAKGNILERFSAQQFPDLHSELNLSSLELGDSALYFCASSVAGTAITGELFFGEGSRLTVL.

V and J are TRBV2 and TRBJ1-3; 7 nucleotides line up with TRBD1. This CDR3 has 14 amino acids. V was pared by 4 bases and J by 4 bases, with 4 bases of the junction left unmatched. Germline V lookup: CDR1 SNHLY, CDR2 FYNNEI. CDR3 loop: CASSVEGGGNTIYF. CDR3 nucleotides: TGTGCCAGCAGTGTTGAAGGGGGCGGAAACACCATATATTTT.

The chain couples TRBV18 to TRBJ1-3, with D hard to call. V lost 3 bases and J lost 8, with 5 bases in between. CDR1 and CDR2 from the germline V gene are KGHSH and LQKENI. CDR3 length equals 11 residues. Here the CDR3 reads CASSPGDTIYF. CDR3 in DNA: TGTGCCAGCTCACCCGGAGACACCATATATTTT.

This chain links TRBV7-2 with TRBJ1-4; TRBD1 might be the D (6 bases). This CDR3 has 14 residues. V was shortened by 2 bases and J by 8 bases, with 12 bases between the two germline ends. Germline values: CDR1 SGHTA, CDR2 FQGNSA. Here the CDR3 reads CASSLTGIGEKLFF. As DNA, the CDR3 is TGTGCCAGCAGCTTAACAGGGATAGGAGAAAAACTGTTTTTT.

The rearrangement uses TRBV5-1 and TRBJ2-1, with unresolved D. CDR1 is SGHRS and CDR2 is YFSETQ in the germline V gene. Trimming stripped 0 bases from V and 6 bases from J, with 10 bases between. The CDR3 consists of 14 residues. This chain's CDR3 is CASSLVGSLNEQFF. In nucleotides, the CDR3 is TGCGCCAGCAGCTTGGTTGGTAGCCTCAATGAGCAGTTCTTC.